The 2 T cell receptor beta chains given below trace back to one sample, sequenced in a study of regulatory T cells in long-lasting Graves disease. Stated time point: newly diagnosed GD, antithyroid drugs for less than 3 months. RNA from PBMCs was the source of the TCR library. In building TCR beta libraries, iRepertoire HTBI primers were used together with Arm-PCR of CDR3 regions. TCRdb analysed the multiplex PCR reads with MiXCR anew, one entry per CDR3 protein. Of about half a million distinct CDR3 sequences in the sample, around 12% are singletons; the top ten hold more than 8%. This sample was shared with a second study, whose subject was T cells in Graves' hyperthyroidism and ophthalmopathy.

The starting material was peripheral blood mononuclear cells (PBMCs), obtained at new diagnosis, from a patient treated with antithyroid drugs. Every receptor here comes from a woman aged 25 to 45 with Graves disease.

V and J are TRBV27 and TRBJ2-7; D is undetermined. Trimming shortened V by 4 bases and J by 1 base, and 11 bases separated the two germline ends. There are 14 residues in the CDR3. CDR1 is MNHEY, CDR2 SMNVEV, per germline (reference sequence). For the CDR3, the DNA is TGTGCCAGCAGTTCTCGACGGACGTCCTACGAGCAGTACTTC. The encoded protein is CASSSRRTSYEQYF.

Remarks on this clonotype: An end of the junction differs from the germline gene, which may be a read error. CDR3 bases: TGTGCCAGCTCACCACCGGGTGGAAGCACCATATATTTT. It codes for CASSPPGGSTIYF. The V gene is TRBV18, the J gene TRBJ1-3; D gene ambiguous. The germline CDR1 and CDR2 sequences are KGHSH and LQKENI. The CDR3 runs to 13 residues.